Listed here are 19 T cell receptor beta chains from one sample, sequenced in a study of blood T cells in healthy people across ages. A J-beta primer mix and a sample-barcoded 5' primer were used in a second PCR of about 7 to 12 cycles. Each CDR3 protein is one row after TCRdb ran MiXCR on the 5' RACE reads. The table includes approximately 1.5 million distinct CDR3 sequences, approximately 42% detected once. Sequences were obtained from blood. These receptors were obtained from a woman aged 18-35 years in good health.

The gene calls are TRBV29-1 and TRBJ2-1, with 9 nucleotides matching TRBD1. The germline V gene encodes CDR1 SQVTM and CDR2 ANQGSEA. With V trimmed by 2 bases and J by 5 bases, 4 bases remained unmatched. The CDR3 runs 14 residues. CDR3 loop: CSVEPGQGNNEQFF. Here the CDR3 DNA reads TGCAGCGTTGAACCGGGACAGGGAAACAATGAGCAGTTCTTC.

The genes are TRBV7-6 and TRBJ1-1, with TRBD1 identical over 8 bases. This CDR3 is built from 15 residues. Per germline, CDR1 SGHVS and CDR2 FNYEAQ. V lost 5 bases to trimming and J lost 0 bases; unmatched junction nucleotides: 5. The CDR3 loop reads CASSDRQGLNTEAFF. CDR3 nucleotide sequence: TGTGCCAGCAGCGATAGACAGGGGTTGAACACTGAAGCTTTCTTT. Full variable domain (remainder filled in from reference TRBV7-6 and TRBJ1-1): GAGVSQSPRYKVTKRGQDVALRCDPISGHVSLYWYRQALGQGPEFLTYFNYEAQQDKSGLPNDRFSAERPEGSISTLTIQRTEQRDSAMYRCASSDRQGLNTEAFFGQGTRLTVV.

The chain employs TRBV4-1 and TRBJ2-5, with 9 nucleotides matching TRBD2. Trimming at V came to 3 bases and at J to 5 bases, leaving 7 bases not matched to a gene. This CDR3 comprises 15 residues. From germline, CDR1 is MGHRA and CDR2 YSYEKL. The CDR3, as DNA: TGCGCCAGCAGCCACCGAGCGGGAGGAGGTGAGACCCAGTACTTC. It specifies CASSHRAGGGETQYF.

The chain has TRBV7-9 and TRBJ2-7; a possible D gene is TRBD1 (6 bases). Germline values: CDR1 SEHNR, CDR2 FQNEAQ (reference sequence). V was trimmed by 4 bases and J by 1 base, leaving 17 bases between them. This CDR3 is built from 16 residues. The DNA for the CDR3 is TGTGCCAGCAGCTCCGCCCAGGGGCCTCATTCCTACGAGCAGTACTTC. This encodes CASSSAQGPHSYEQYF.

The rearrangement joins TRBV5-1 to TRBJ1-2, with 7 bases fitting TRBD1. Germline V gene sequence: CDR1 SGHRS, CDR2 YFSETQ. V dropped 0 bases and J dropped 6; count of bases not matched to a gene: 17. The CDR3 covers 18 residues. The CDR3 sequence: CASSLAAAGGTPFHGYTF. Written as DNA, the CDR3 is TGCGCCAGCAGCTTGGCCGCGGCAGGGGGAACCCCCTTCCATGGCTACACCTTC.

This clonotype is a singleton in its sample. The gene calls are TRBV28 and TRBJ2-7; tentative D call: TRBD2 (5 bases). CDR3 length: 15 residues. Germline CDR1 MDHEN, CDR2 SYDVKM. V lost 8 bases and J 3 bases, leaving 20 bases between the germline ends. CDR3: CASRARVGEIYEQYF. Written as DNA, the CDR3 is TGTGCCAGCCGCGCACGCGTTGGGGAGATCTACGAGCAGTACTTC. The full variable domain, with the rest looked up from reference TRBV28 and TRBJ2-7, is DVKVTQSSRYLVKRTGEKVFLECVQDMDHENMFWYRQDPGLGLRLIYFSYDVKMKEKGDIPEGYSVSREKKERFSLILESASTNQTSMYLCASRARVGEIYEQYFGPGTRLTVT.

This chain uses TRBV12-3 or TRBV12-4 with TRBJ2-7; D unclear. The CDR3 spans 14 residues. Trimming stripped 2 bases from V and 2 bases from J, with 10 bases between. CDR3 bases: TGTGCCAGCAGTTTAACGGCACTGCCCTACGAGCAGTACTTC. Protein sequence: CASSLTALPYEQYF.

J is TRBJ2-3 and V is TRBV6-5, with TRBD2 identical over 7 bases. Germline CDR1 is MNHEY and CDR2 is SVGAGI. V shed 7 bases, J shed 6 bases, and the junction held 7 bases outside the gene matches. The CDR3 has 13 amino acids. In DNA form, the CDR3 reads TGTGCCAGCACCCTAGCGGATACGGATACGCAGTATTTT. This translates into CASTLADTDTQYF.

This clonotype has only a few counts. CDR3 protein: CASRGASFAAGPTGGELFF. The CDR3 DNA reads TGCGCCAGCAGAGGGGCTTCTTTTGCGGCGGGGCCGACGGGCGGGGAGCTGTTTTTT. The rearrangement uses TRBV5-1 and TRBJ2-2, with TRBD2 as a possible D gene (6 bases). This CDR3 comprises 19 residues. V dropped 5 bases and J dropped 7 bases, with 30 bases sitting between them. CDR1 is SGHRS and CDR2 is YFSETQ in the germline V gene.

The chain couples TRBV12-3 or TRBV12-4 to TRBJ2-7, with D perhaps matching TRBD2 (6 bases). The CDR3 totals 14 residues. V was pared by 3 bases and J by 3 bases, with 12 bases between. CDR3 protein: CASSFTGSFYEQYF. CDR3 in DNA: TGTGCCAGCAGTTTTACCGGGAGCTTCTACGAGCAGTACTTC.

This clonotype has more than one count but fewer than ten. The rearrangement uses TRBV11-2 and TRBJ2-1; D gene uncertain. Trimming took 3 bases from V and 13 from J, leaving 10 bases between them. This CDR3 has 11 amino acids. CDR1 and CDR2 from the germline V gene are SGHAT and FQNNGV. This CDR3 is CASSFLEFQFF. The CDR3 DNA is TGTGCCAGCAGCTTCCTGGAATTTCAGTTCTTC.

In this sample, this clonotype turned up a few times. This chain joins TRBV27 and TRBJ1-2; D unresolved. V was clipped by 0 bases and J by 4 bases, with 9 bases between them. Germline lookup yields CDR1 MNHEY and CDR2 SMNVEV (reference sequence). CDR3 length: 14 amino acids. In DNA, the CDR3 is TGTGCCAGCAGTTTATCGAGTGGCAGCTATGGCTACACCTTC. Translating it yields CASSLSSGSYGYTF.

The chain employs TRBV6-2 or TRBV6-3 and TRBJ2-1; 15 positions agree with TRBD2. Germline V gene sequence: CDR1 MNHEY, CDR2 SVGEGT. J lost 8 bases, V lost 7 bases, and 6 bases had no gene match. The CDR3 runs to 15 residues. The CDR3 DNA is TGTGCCAGCACCAGGACTAGCGGGGGGGCGGATGAGCAGTTCTTC. As protein: CASTRTSGGADEQFF.

The rearrangement links TRBV20-1 to TRBJ2-7; no reliable D call. Trimming removed 3 bases from V and 9 bases from J, with 15 bases in between. There are 12 residues in the CDR3. Germline CDR1 DFQATT, CDR2 SNEGSKA (reference sequence). DNA of the CDR3: TGCAGTGCTAGGGCCTTAGTGACTGCGCAGTACTTC. This translates into CSARALVTAQYF.

A few counts support this clonotype. The V and J genes are TRBV6-6 and TRBJ1-5; TRBD1 matches 9 bases. J lost 3 bases, V lost 4 bases, and 4 bases had no gene match. Germline V gene sequence: CDR1 MNHNY, CDR2 SVGAGI (reference sequence). CDR3 length equals 15 residues. This CDR3 is CASSSRTGDNQPQHF. For the CDR3, the DNA is TGTGCCAGCAGTTCCCGGACAGGGGACAATCAGCCCCAGCATTTT.

This clonotype was detected only a few times. V is TRBV18 and J is TRBJ2-6, with 10 bases aligning to TRBD1. Losses at the gene ends were 10 bases for V and 0 bases for J; bases not matched to a gene: 3. The CDR3 is 15 amino acids. The germline CDR1 and CDR2 sequences are KGHSH and LQKENI. DNA for the CDR3: TGTGCCATAGGGACAGGGGCCTCTGGGGCCAACGTCCTGACTTTC. It yields the protein CAIGTGASGANVLTF.

This sequence joins TRBV5-1 and TRBJ2-5, with no clear D. This CDR3 spans 15 amino acids. Germline V CDR1 and CDR2: SGHRS, YFSETQ. V lost 4 bases and J 1 base, leaving 14 bases between the germline ends. CDR3 residues: CASSLSKGSQETQYF. The CDR3 DNA reads as TGCGCCAGCAGCCTTTCCAAGGGCTCCCAAGAGACCCAGTACTTC.

The chain joins TRBV9 to TRBJ1-1; maybe TRBD1 (5 bases). CDR3 size: 14 residues. Trimming left V 0 bases short and J 4 bases short, with 10 bases between. Germline CDR1 is SGDLS and CDR2 is YYNGEE. The CDR3 nucleotides read TGTGCCAGCAGCGTAGGTGGAGGGACCACTGAAGCTTTCTTT. Its protein product is CASSVGGGTTEAFF.

The J gene is TRBJ1-3, the V gene TRBV7-9; D not certain. The CDR3 is made up of 12 amino acids. Germline CDR1 and CDR2: SEHNR and FQNEAQ (reference sequence). V dropped 8 bases and J dropped 2 bases, with 7 bases sitting between them. The CDR3 DNA sequence: TGTGCCAGCGGAGAGGCTGGAAACACCATATATTTT. This codes for CASGEAGNTIYF.